This T cell receptor (beta chain) comes out of a study of technical replicates of blood from several donors. This clone was detected once. Germline CDR1 and CDR2: MRHNA and SNTAGT. The CDR3 extends over 14 amino acids. The V end lost 3 bases, the J end lost 6 bases, and 12 bases lay between the germline ends. The assay was immunoSEQ multiplex PCR, and TCRdb's table has in-frame clones only and misses some. There are approximately 79,000 clones in the sample; around 90% occur only once, and over 0.35% lies in the top ten. The sample comprised T cells isolated from PBMCs. This clonotype was sampled from a human donor in good health. The J gene is TRBJ2-1, the V gene TRBV6-4, with a tentative D call TRBD2 (6 bases). The CDR3 nucleotides read TGTGCCAGCAGTGAGCAGAGGGAGGTCAATGAGCAGTTCTTC. It yields the protein CASSEQREVNEQFF.